The rows below give T cell receptor beta chains drawn from one sample of a study of response to subunit inactivated influenza vaccine. Each CDR3 protein gets one entry after TCRdb re-called the RT-PCR reads with MiXCR. The sample includes more than 500,000 distinct CDR3 sequences, about 11% seen only once; the top ten take about 10%. The data were also submitted as part of a second study, on T cells expressing NK-cell markers.

Sample: PBMCs from blood, taken on the day of vaccination. These receptor sequences come from a man aged 45-60 years who received an inactivated influenza vaccine. Each CDR3 is given with its conserved first and last residue. Fields, in order: CDR3 length, D gene, J gene, V gene, clone size, CDR3 protein, CDR3 DNA. D genes are given only for firm matches. The size of a clone is reported for some rows only, either as once, few or many, or as a class for expanded clones.

>14|.|TRBJ1-2|TRBV28|.
CASSLSSDNYGYTF
TGTGCCAGCAGTTTATCGTCAGATAACTATGGCTACACCTTC
>19|TRBD2|TRBJ2-1|TRBV10-3|few
CAISGAGTSGRPTYNEQFF
TGTGCCATCAGTGGTGCGGGGACTAGCGGGAGACCGACCTACAATGAGCAGTTCTTC
>13|.|TRBJ2-1|TRBV12-3/TRBV12-4|.
CASSLLGRDEQFF
TGTGCCAGCAGTTTGCTGGGGCGCGATGAGCAGTTCTTC
>16|TRBD2|TRBJ2-3|TRBV19|.
CASTLGQLAGADTQYF
TGTGCCAGCACTTTAGGGCAGCTAGCGGGAGCCGATACGCAGTATTTT
>18|.|TRBJ2-1|TRBV15|many
CATSRDPLALISYNEQFF
TGTGCCACCAGCAGAGATCCGCTAGCGCTTATCTCCTACAATGAGCAGTTCTTC
>16|TRBD1|TRBJ1-5|TRBV24-1|few
CATSDSGQGAGQPQHF
TGTGCCACCAGTGATTCGGGACAGGGGGCCGGTCAGCCCCAGCATTTT
>15|.|TRBJ2-5|TRBV7-9|.
CASSPTRRGVETQYF
TGTGCCAGCAGCCCCACGCGCAGGGGGGTTGAGACCCAGTACTTC
>14|.|TRBJ2-3|TRBV9|.
CASSISWSADTQYF
TGTGCCAGCAGCATAAGCTGGTCCGCAGATACGCAGTATTTT
>14|TRBD2|TRBJ2-1|TRBV6-2/TRBV6-3|.
CASRSGLAGVRQFF
TGTGCCAGCAGATCGGGACTAGCGGGAGTAAGGCAGTTCTTC
>13|.|TRBJ2-5|TRBV20-1|few
CSGTQGNQETQYF
TGCAGTGGTACTCAGGGGAACCAAGAGACCCAGTACTTC
>13|.|TRBJ2-3|TRBV7-2|.
CASSFSRSDTQYF
TGTGCCAGCAGCTTCTCAAGATCGGATACGCAGTATTTT
>15|.|TRBJ1-5|TRBV6-1|.
CASSEWISFNQPQHF
TGTGCCAGCAGTGAATGGATCAGTTTCAATCAGCCCCAGCATTTT
>12|TRBD1|TRBJ1-2|TRBV3-1|many
CASSGTGDGYTF
TGTGCCAGCAGCGGGACAGGGGATGGCTACACCTTC
>15|.|TRBJ2-1|TRBV6-2/TRBV6-3|.
CASSYLGTKNNEQFF
TGTGCCAGCAGTTATCTCGGGACAAAAAACAATGAGCAGTTCTTC
>15|.|TRBJ2-5|TRBV5-1|few
CASSLEGQTGETQYF
TGCGCCAGCAGCTTGGAGGGCCAAACGGGGGAGACCCAGTACTTC
>12|.|TRBJ2-3|TRBV12-3/TRBV12-4|.
CARLKIPRGQYF
TGTGCCAGATTAAAAATCCCCCGGGGGCAGTATTTT
>14|TRBD2|TRBJ2-1|TRBV6-2/TRBV6-3|.
CASSPGLASGEQFF
TGTGCCAGCAGCCCGGGACTAGCAAGCGGTGAGCAGTTCTTC
>16|TRBD2|TRBJ2-3|TRBV7-2|many
CASSRNLAGVGDTQYF
TGTGCCAGCAGCCGGAATCTAGCGGGGGTAGGAGATACGCAGTATTTT
>18|TRBD1|TRBJ2-6|TRBV11-1|few
CASSFGTGEVSGANVLTF
TGTGCCAGCAGCTTCGGGACAGGGGAAGTCTCCGGGGCCAACGTCCTGACTTTC
>11|.|TRBJ2-3|TRBV10-3|.
CAIRGADTQYF
TGTGCCATAAGGGGTGCAGATACGCAGTATTTT
>16|.|TRBJ1-4|TRBV20-1|.
CSARKTSGTLNEKLFF
TGCAGTGCTAGAAAGACCTCCGGGACATTAAATGAAAAACTGTTTTTT
>13|TRBD1|TRBJ1-2|TRBV7-6|.
CASSFDRAGGYTF
TGTGCCAGCAGCTTCGACAGGGCCGGGGGCTACACCTTC
>18|TRBD2|TRBJ2-7|TRBV7-8|.
CASSKQALAGASTYEQYF
TGTGCCAGCAGCAAACAGGCACTAGCGGGAGCAAGTACCTACGAGCAGTACTTC
>17|.|TRBJ1-5|TRBV6-5|.
CASSYSVPEVRNQPQHF
TGTGCCAGCAGTTACTCGGTCCCAGAGGTGCGCAATCAGCCCCAGCATTTT
>14|.|TRBJ2-5|TRBV3-1|few
CASRRRDSGETQYF
TGTGCCAGCAGAAGGCGGGACTCGGGGGAGACCCAGTACTTC